These 21 T cell receptor beta chains were sequenced from one sample in a study of T-cell memory formation after mild COVID-19. TCRdb ran MiXCR on the 5' RACE reads and lists one entry per CDR3 protein. The data contain about 68,000 distinct CDR3 sequences, 16% of them singletons. The sequencing input was PBMCs or a T cell subset sorted from them (not recorded which). The receptors derive from an adult woman who had mild COVID-19 (a few samples of this study predate the infection). Cell type and time point are not known.

This chain joins TRBV7-9 and TRBJ2-3; maybe TRBD1 (6 bases). The CDR3 loop spans 14 amino acids. Trimming pared 4 bases from V and 4 bases from J, leaving 12 bases between. The germline gives CDR1 SEHNR, CDR2 FQNEAQ (reference sequence). The CDR3 nucleotides read TGTGCCAGCAGCTGGGGCAGGGGATCAGATACGCAGTATTTT. Translating it yields CASSWGRGSDTQYF.

This clonotype came up a few times. The gene calls are TRBV20-1 and TRBJ2-7; tentative D call: TRBD1 (5 bases). Germline V CDR1 and CDR2: DFQATT, SNEGSKA (reference sequence). There are 13 residues in the CDR3. Trimming pared 3 bases from V and 0 bases from J, leaving 9 bases between. CDR3 in DNA: TGCAGTGCTAGGGACATTCACTCCTACGAGCAGTACTTC. Translating it yields CSARDIHSYEQYF.

The chain couples TRBV20-1 to TRBJ2-1, with D tentatively TRBD1 or TRBD2 (5 bases each). The CDR3 totals 13 residues. CDR1 is DFQATT and CDR2 is SNEGSKA in the germline V gene (reference sequence). CDR3 in amino acids: CSALRDDYNEQFF. The CDR3 nucleotides are TGCAGCGCCCTCCGGGACGACTACAATGAGCAGTTCTTC.

This clonotype was observed a handful of times. V usage is TRBV7-9 and J usage is TRBJ1-1, with no clear D. Trimming removed 1 base at V and 6 bases at J, with 6 bases between. Germline-derived CDR1 and CDR2 are SEHNR and FQNEAQ (reference sequence). The CDR3 loop spans 12 amino acids. The CDR3 region is CASSLGAPEAFF. Written as DNA, the CDR3 is TGTGCCAGCAGCTTAGGGGCCCCTGAAGCTTTCTTT.

This clonotype was seen a few times. This chain links TRBV11-2 with TRBJ2-7; D could derive from TRBD1 or TRBD2 (6 bases each). V shed 5 bases and J shed 0 bases, with 14 bases lying between them. CDR3 size: 15 residues. Germline V CDR1 and CDR2: SGHAT, FQNNGV. The DNA for the CDR3 is TGTGCCAGCAGCCCGGGGGCGGTCGGCTCCTACGAGCAGTACTTC. Translating gives CASSPGAVGSYEQYF.

This clonotype came up once. The chain links TRBV13 to TRBJ2-2; D perhaps matches TRBD2 (6 bases). The CDR3 loop spans 14 amino acids. V lost 3 bases to trimming and J lost 6 bases, with 11 bases between them. Germline V gene lookup returns CDR1 PRHDT and CDR2 FYEKMQ (reference sequence). In nucleotides, the CDR3 is TGTGCCAGCAGCTTGCGGGGAGGACCCGGGGAGCTGTTTTTT. Protein product: CASSLRGGPGELFF. Full variable domain (rest looked up from reference TRBV13 and TRBJ2-2): AAGVIQSPRHLIKEKRETATLKCYPIPRHDTVYWYQQGPGQDPQFLISFYEKMQSDKGSIPDRFSAQQFSDYHSELNMSSLELGDSALYFCASSLRGGPGELFFGEGSRLTVL.

The chain uses TRBV30 and TRBJ2-1; a possible D gene is TRBD2 (5 bases). The CDR3 is 16 amino acids. V was pared by 1 base and J by 4 bases, with 17 bases between. The germline V gene has CDR1 GTSNPN and CDR2 SVGIG (reference sequence). The DNA of the CDR3 is TGTGCCTGGAGTGGGTTAGCGCGGGCTTTTTACAATGAGCAGTTCTTC. This translates into CAWSGLARAFYNEQFF.

This clonotype was seen a handful of times. V is TRBV10-3 and J is TRBJ2-1; 7 bases map to TRBD2. The CDR3 runs to 15 residues. Per the germline V gene, CDR1 is ENHRY and CDR2 is SYGVKD. V lost 2 bases and J lost 3; bases outside the gene matches: 4. CDR3 bases: TGTGCCATCAGTGAGACTTCGGGGGGCTACAATGAGCAGTTCTTC. Its protein is CAISETSGGYNEQFF.

V is TRBV5-6 and J is TRBJ2-1; D is perhaps TRBD1 (6 bases). V was shortened by 4 bases and J by 1 base, with 9 bases between the two germline ends. This CDR3 region has 14 residues. Germline CDR1 SGHDT, CDR2 YYEEEE. The CDR3 spells CASSRGGSYNEQFF. CDR3 nucleotide sequence: TGTGCCAGCAGCCGAGGGGGATCCTACAATGAGCAGTTCTTC.

The J gene is TRBJ2-3, the V gene TRBV27; TRBD2 matches 11 bases. Germline-derived CDR1 and CDR2 are MNHEY and SMNVEV (reference sequence). There are 15 residues in the CDR3. Losses at the gene ends were 5 bases for V and 3 bases for J; bases not matched to a gene: 4. CDR3 in DNA: TGTGCCAGCAGTCCCGGGACTAGCGGAACAGATACGCAGTATTTT. As protein: CASSPGTSGTDTQYF.

The chain is built from TRBV10-3 and TRBJ2-2; D assignment may be TRBD1 or TRBD2 (5 bases each). The V gene's germline CDR1 is ENHRY and CDR2 SYGVKD. The CDR3 length is 15 residues. Trimming cost V 3 bases and J 5 bases, with 13 bases left between them. The CDR3 sequence is CAISEPGTSTGELFF. The CDR3 DNA sequence: TGTGCCATCAGTGAACCCGGGACCTCGACCGGGGAGCTGTTTTTT.

The V call is TRBV5-1, the J call TRBJ1-5; D uncertain. Looked up from germline, CDR1 is SGHRS and CDR2 is YFSETQ. The CDR3 runs 14 residues. Trimming removed 0 bases at V and 3 bases at J, with 7 bases between. CDR3 bases: TGCGCCAGCAGCTTGGAAGAGCCCAATCAGCCCCAGCATTTT. Translated: CASSLEEPNQPQHF.

The chain has TRBV3-1 and TRBJ2-3; D is unresolved. The CDR3 is 14 amino acids. Germline values: CDR1 LGHDT, CDR2 YNNKEL (reference sequence). Trimming left V 6 bases short and J 2 bases short, with 12 bases between. The CDR3: CASRGMGYTDTQYF. DNA of the CDR3: TGTGCCAGCAGGGGGATGGGCTACACAGATACGCAGTATTTT.

The V and J genes are TRBV7-9 and TRBJ2-5, with 7 bases that match TRBD1. J gave up 5 bases and V 5 bases, and 20 bases lay outside the gene matches. The CDR3 is 18 residues long. The germline gives CDR1 SEHNR, CDR2 FQNEAQ (reference sequence). The CDR3 protein is CASSPTPGQTSVWETQYF. CDR3 DNA: TGTGCCAGCAGCCCCACACCGGGACAGACCTCCGTTTGGGAGACCCAGTACTTC.

This clonotype was seen a few times. The chain uses TRBV7-2 and TRBJ2-3; TRBD2 aligns across 9 bases. The CDR3 sequence is 16 residues long. Unmatched junction bases numbered 9, after V lost 1 base and J lost 7 bases. Germline assignment: CDR1 SGHTA and CDR2 FQGNSA. CDR3 in DNA: TGTGCCAGCAGCTTAGAAGCCGATAGCGGGAGACATACGCAGTATTTT. Translating gives CASSLEADSGRHTQYF.

This clonotype was recorded a few times. The CDR3 is CASSLTGTGRFWLFF. CDR3 DNA sequence: TGTGCCAGCAGTCTTACCGGGACAGGTCGATTTTGGCTGTTTTTT. The genes are TRBV27 and TRBJ2-2, with 8 bases aligning to TRBD1. Trimming took 5 bases from V and 13 from J; bases not matched to a gene: 15. The CDR3 is 15 amino acids. Germline-derived CDR1 and CDR2 are MNHEY and SMNVEV (reference sequence).

J is TRBJ2-2 and V is TRBV24-1; D perhaps matches TRBD2 (6 bases). Trimming took 3 bases from V and 5 from J, leaving 15 bases between them. The CDR3 spans 16 residues. Germline V gene sequence: CDR1 KGHDR, CDR2 SFDVKD. The CDR3 reads CATSDPLSGLTGELFF. As DNA, the CDR3 is TGTGCCACCAGTGATCCACTCTCCGGACTAACCGGGGAGCTGTTTTTT.

In its sample, this clonotype was seen many times. The gene calls are TRBV28 and TRBJ2-5; D is uncertain. Trimming cost V 8 bases and J 3 bases, with 10 bases left between them. CDR1 and CDR2 (germline): MDHEN, SYDVKM. CDR3 size: 12 residues. The CDR3 bases are TGTGCCAGCTCCTCGGTTGAAGAGACCCAGTACTTC. It codes for CASSSVEETQYF.

The chain recombines TRBV7-3 with TRBJ1-1; D is perhaps TRBD1 (5 bases). The V gene lost 1 base and the J gene lost 4 bases, with 10 bases spanning the gap. Germline CDR1 is SGHTA and CDR2 is FQGTGA. The CDR3 sequence is 14 residues long. CDR3: CASSLIGGGTEAFF. As DNA, the CDR3 is TGTGCCAGCAGCTTAATTGGGGGAGGCACTGAAGCTTTCTTT.

This clonotype was counted once. The V call is TRBV4-2, the J call TRBJ2-1, with D possibly being TRBD2 (5 bases). The germline CDR1 and CDR2 sequences are LGHNA and YNFKEQ. Trimming took 4 bases from V and 5 from J, leaving 15 bases between them. There are 15 residues in the CDR3. The CDR3 here is CASSLNMRVDNEQFF. In DNA, the CDR3 is TGTGCCAGCAGCCTAAATATGAGGGTTGACAATGAGCAGTTCTTC.

The rearrangement joins TRBV9 to TRBJ2-7; no clear D. CDR1 is SGDLS, CDR2 YYNGEE, per germline. CDR3 length equals 15 residues. V lost 0 bases, J lost 2 bases, and 12 bases lay in between. The CDR3: CASSVEGRPTYEQYF. As DNA, the CDR3 is TGTGCCAGCAGCGTAGAGGGCAGACCAACCTACGAGCAGTACTTC.